Shown below are 9 T cell receptor beta chains from a single sample sequenced in a study of CD8 T cells in Susac syndrome. An amount of RNA that ranged from roughly 0.45 to 1 ug was reverse transcribed with random hexamers. TCRdb passed the immunoSEQ multiplex PCR reads through MiXCR, listing each CDR3 protein once. The sample has over 350,000 distinct CDR3 sequences; 85% are singletons. Sequencing was carried out using CD8+ T cells from PBMCs. The origin of the receptors is a human donor with multiple sclerosis.

The chain recombines TRBV7-9 with TRBJ2-2; tentative D call: TRBD2 (5 bases). CDR1 SEHNR and CDR2 FQNEAQ come from the germline V gene (reference sequence). Trimming shortened V by 3 bases and J by 0 bases, and 17 bases separated the two germline ends. This CDR3 is 18 amino acids long. DNA of the CDR3: TGTGCCAGCAGCTTTAGGGTGGGTCAGACTACGAACACCGGGGAGCTGTTTTTT. Translated: CASSFRVGQTTNTGELFF.

The chain joins TRBV14 to TRBJ2-7; possibly TRBD1 for D (6 bases). Trimming pared 6 bases from V and 5 bases from J, leaving 17 bases between. The CDR3 consists of 14 residues. Germline CDR1 SGHDN, CDR2 FVKESK. CDR3: CASRPSRGSNEQYF. As DNA, the CDR3 is TGTGCCAGCAGACCCAGCAGGGGATCGAACGAGCAGTACTTC. The full variable domain, its missing parts supplied by reference TRBV14 and TRBJ2-7, is EAGVTQFPSHSVIEKGQTVTLRCDPISGHDNLYWYRRVMGKEIKFLLHFVKESKQDESGMPNNRFLAERTGGTYSTLKVQPAELEDSGVYFCASRPSRGSNEQYFGPGTRLTVT.

The chain couples TRBV30 to TRBJ1-6, with a possible D match to TRBD1 (5 bases). The CDR3 is 17 residues long. CDR1 and CDR2 (germline): GTSNPN, SVGIG (reference sequence). V lost 5 bases to trimming and J lost 8 bases, with 25 bases between them. CDR3 coding DNA: TGTGCCTGGGTGCCGGGGATTAGATCCGGGGGGGATTCACCCCTCCACTTT. Translated, it gives CAWVPGIRSGGDSPLHF.

This chain connects TRBV6-6 to TRBJ2-3; D not resolved. The CDR3 has 13 amino acids. Germline values: CDR1 MNHNY, CDR2 SVGAGI (reference sequence). The V end was cut by 6 bases, the J end by 0 bases, with 7 bases between. CDR3 in DNA: TGTGCCAGCAGCCGTATTAGCACAGATACGCAGTATTTT. Amino acids: CASSRISTDTQYF.

The chain recombines TRBV29-1 with TRBJ1-2; 9 nucleotides agree with TRBD1. Germline CDR1 SQVTM, CDR2 ANQGSEA. Losses at the gene ends were 0 bases for V and 8 bases for J; bases not matched to a gene: 4. The length of the CDR3 is 13 residues. The CDR3 loop is CSVEDRTGVGYTF. Written as DNA, the CDR3 is TGCAGCGTTGAAGATCGGACAGGGGTGGGCTACACCTTC. The variable domain in full, completed from reference TRBV29-1 and TRBJ1-2, reads SAVISQKPSRDICQRGTSLTIQCQVDSQVTMMFWYRQQPGQSLTLIATANQGSEATYESGFVIDKFPISRPNLTFSTLTVSNMSPEDSSIYLCSVEDRTGVGYTFGSGTRLTVV.

The V gene is TRBV7-9, the J gene TRBJ2-5, with D hard to call. CDR3 size: 16 residues. V gave up 2 bases and J gave up 3 bases, with 16 bases separating them. Germline lookup yields CDR1 SEHNR and CDR2 FQNEAQ (reference sequence). The CDR3, as DNA: TGTGCCAGCAGCTTAATTTTAGCTTCGTTAAAAGAGACCCAGTACTTC. Translation gives CASSLILASLKETQYF.

This chain connects TRBV4-1 to TRBJ2-1; D may be TRBD1 (6 bases). The CDR3 loop spans 16 amino acids. Germline loops: CDR1 MGHRA, CDR2 YSYEKL. Trimming pared 3 bases from V and 2 bases from J, leaving 14 bases between. CDR3 region: CASSHPGTPPYNEQFF. The CDR3 coding sequence is TGCGCCAGCAGCCACCCCGGGACACCTCCCTACAATGAGCAGTTCTTC.

The chain carries TRBV24-1 and TRBJ2-1, with D perhaps matching TRBD1 (6 bases). Trimming removed 4 bases at V and 0 bases at J, with 9 bases between. This CDR3 has 15 amino acids. Germline V gives CDR1 KGHDR, CDR2 SFDVKD. The CDR3 DNA reads TGTGCCACCAGTGAGACAGGCGACTCCTACAATGAGCAGTTCTTC. Translated, it gives CATSETGDSYNEQFF.

V is TRBV7-9 and J is TRBJ2-7, with 8 bases fitting TRBD1. Germline V gene sequence: CDR1 SEHNR, CDR2 FQNEAQ (reference sequence). Unmatched junction bases numbered 7, after V lost 5 bases and J lost 1 base. The CDR3 is made up of 15 amino acids. The CDR3 here is CASSLAGQVSYEQYF. CDR3 bases: TGTGCCAGCAGCCTCGCGGGACAGGTATCCTACGAGCAGTACTTC.